This T cell receptor (beta chain) is from a study of shared clonotypes between healthy human individuals. Study-wide background: Aged 18 to 49, the donors were a couple of women and a few men.

The table lists this clone with a count of one. V lost 4 bases to trimming and J lost 2 bases, with 14 bases between them. The germline V gene encodes CDR1 MGHRA and CDR2 YSYEKL. The CDR3 extends over 16 amino acids. The assay was immunoSEQ multiplex PCR, and TCRdb's table has in-frame clones only and misses some. The data hold some 2.3 million clones, with 90% to 95% observed a single time. The chain uses TRBV4-1 and TRBJ2-2, with D hard to call. The TCR originated in a man aged 18 to 35 in good health. Some clones in this sample may be carry-over from other donors' samples. Sequenced sample: naive CD4+ T cells from PBMCs. Subset defined: CD45RA+ positively selected. Here the CDR3 DNA reads TGCGCCAGCAGCCCCCCACAAACAGTTAACACCGGGGAGCTGTTTTTT. This encodes CASSPPQTVNTGELFF.